The rows below give T cell receptor beta chains drawn from one sample of a study of shared clonotypes between healthy human individuals. Generated by immunoSEQ multiplex PCR, the TCRdb table keeps only in-frame clones and is missing some. The repertoire includes around 2.1 million clones, 90% to 95% of them detected once, and more than 1.5% sits in the top ten. Sequencing was done on a sample of naive CD8+ T cells from PBMCs. These receptors originate from a man in his late teens or twenties in good health. Some clones in this sample may be carry-over from other donors' samples. CDR3s include the opening cysteine and the closing phenylalanine or tryptophan. The order of the fields is D gene, V gene, J gene, clone size, CDR3 DNA, CDR3 protein. A D gene is named only where the DNA matches it firmly. Some rows have no size entry. The others give once, few or many, or a class for an expanded clone.

D: NA
V: TRBV2
J: TRBJ2-7
size: NA
DNA: TGTGCCAGCAGGCAAAGGTTTTTGACCGGACAAGTCCTAGGGTCCTACGAGCAGTACTTC
CDR3: CASRQRFLTGQVLGSYEQYF

D: TRBD2
V: TRBV7-9
J: TRBJ2-3
size: NA
DNA: TGTGCCAGCAGCGCACCGGGACTAGCGCCCACAGATACGCAGTATTTT
CDR3: CASSAPGLAPTDTQYF

D: NA
V: TRBV5-6
J: TRBJ2-7
size: NA
DNA: TGTGCCAGCAGCTTAGGGCAGGCCCCCGAGCAGTACTTC
CDR3: CASSLGQAPEQYF

D: NA
V: TRBV9
J: TRBJ1-1
size: NA
DNA: TGTGCCAGCAGCGCCCGACGGGAATATGACACTGAAGCTTTCTTT
CDR3: CASSARREYDTEAFF

D: NA
V: TRBV27
J: TRBJ2-3
size: NA
DNA: TGTGCCAGCAGTTTATCGATGGGGGCAGCCCTCACAGATACGCAGTATTTT
CDR3: CASSLSMGAALTDTQYF

D: TRBD1
V: TRBV30
J: TRBJ1-5
size: NA
DNA: TGTGCCCGGAGAGGGGGCGCGGGGCAGCCCCAGCATTTT
CDR3: CARRGGAGQPQHF

D: NA
V: TRBV29-1
J: TRBJ2-3
size: NA
DNA: TGCAGCGCTCTCGCAGATACGCAGTATTTT
CDR3: CSALADTQYF

D: NA
V: TRBV21-1
J: TRBJ2-7
size: NA
DNA: TGTGCCAGCAGGGGCGGGACTAGCGGGAGGTACGAGCAGTACTTC
CDR3: CASRGGTSGRYEQYF

D: NA
V: TRBV5-3
J: TRBJ2-3
size: NA
DNA: TGTGCCAGAAGCCAGTATAAACAGACAGGTCGTTTAGAGGTAGATACGCAGTATTTT
CDR3: CARSQYKQTGRLEVDTQYF

D: NA
V: TRBV27
J: TRBJ1-3
size: once
DNA: TGTGCCAGCAGTTTCACCCACGCCGCGGCGCGCGGAAACACCATATATTTT
CDR3: CASSFTHAAARGNTIYF

D: NA
V: TRBV29-1
J: TRBJ2-2
size: NA
DNA: TGCAGCGCTTTGCGGGGATTGCACGGGGAGCTGTTTTTT
CDR3: CSALRGLHGELFF

D: NA
V: TRBV15
J: TRBJ2-7
size: NA
DNA: TGTGCCACCAGCAGAGCATCGGCGAAATACGAGCAGTACTTC
CDR3: CATSRASAKYEQYF

D: TRBD1
V: TRBV5-1
J: TRBJ1-1
size: NA
DNA: TGCGCCAGCAGCTGGAGACAGGGGGCGCCGGTCACTGAAGCTTTCTTT
CDR3: CASSWRQGAPVTEAFF

D: NA
V: TRBV18
J: TRBJ2-6
size: NA
DNA: TGTGCCAGCTCACCCAGGACGCCGGACGTCTTCGGGGCCAACGTCCTGACTTTC
CDR3: CASSPRTPDVFGANVLTF

D: NA
V: TRBV5-1
J: TRBJ2-3
size: once
DNA: TGCGCCAGCAGCTTGGGGGGAGTAATCACAGATACGCAGTATTTT
CDR3: CASSLGGVITDTQYF

D: NA
V: TRBV28
J: TRBJ1-1
size: NA
DNA: TGTGCCAGCAGTTTTGGCGGATTTGAAGCTTTCTTT
CDR3: CASSFGGFEAFF

D: NA
V: TRBV6-5
J: TRBJ2-7
size: NA
DNA: TGTGCCAGCAGGGGACGATTGAATCTGTACTACGAGCAGTACTTC
CDR3: CASRGRLNLYYEQYF

D: NA
V: TRBV19
J: TRBJ2-5
size: NA
DNA: TGTGCCAGTAGTCTAGTGGGTAGTCAAGAGACCCAGTACTTC
CDR3: CASSLVGSQETQYF

D: NA
V: TRBV7-2
J: TRBJ2-7
size: few
DNA: TGTGCCAGCAGCCCCGGGACCTACGAGCAGTACTTC
CDR3: CASSPGTYEQYF

D: NA
V: TRBV19
J: TRBJ1-2
size: NA
DNA: TGTGCCAGTAGTATCCGGGGCAGGACCTATGGCGGCTACACCTTC
CDR3: CASSIRGRTYGGYTF

D: TRBD1
V: TRBV7-9
J: TRBJ1-2
size: once
DNA: TGTGCCAGCAGCTCCCGGACAGGACCCGCTGGGGGCTACACCTTC
CDR3: CASSSRTGPAGGYTF

D: NA
V: TRBV27
J: TRBJ2-1
size: NA
DNA: TGTGCCAGCAGTCCCCGGGGCTTCGGAGAGTTCTTC
CDR3: CASSPRGFGEFF

D: NA
V: TRBV5-1
J: TRBJ1-2
size: NA
DNA: TGCGCCAGCAGCTCGAACAGGGATGACTATGGCTACACCTTC
CDR3: CASSSNRDDYGYTF

D: NA
V: TRBV5-1
J: TRBJ2-2
size: NA
DNA: TGCGCCAGCAGCCTCAGGGAGAACACCGGGGAGCTGTTTTTT
CDR3: CASSLRENTGELFF

D: NA
V: TRBV27
J: TRBJ1-5
size: NA
DNA: TGTGCCAGCAGTTTAGGGAGGGGGAGTAACCAGCCCCAGCATTTT
CDR3: CASSLGRGSNQPQHF

D: NA
V: TRBV2
J: TRBJ2-7
size: NA
DNA: TGTGCCAGCAGTGAATGGGGTGGCAGGGCTAACGAGCAGTACTTC
CDR3: CASSEWGGRANEQYF

D: NA
V: TRBV9
J: TRBJ1-4
size: NA
DNA: TGTGCCAGCAGCGCCGGACAGCAAGAAAAACTGTTTTTT
CDR3: CASSAGQQEKLFF